This T cell receptor beta chain came from a study of cytomegalovirus exposure and HLA in healthy donors. PCR involved 60 Vbeta and 13 Jbeta primers. Libraries were prepared by immunoSEQ multiplex PCR; TCRdb keeps only in-frame clonotypes and omits some of them. The sample has 100,000 to 150,000 clones; about 79% are singletons. CDR1 and CDR2 (germline): SGHDN, FVKESK. CDR3 length: 13 residues. The V end was cut by 0 bases, the J end by 9 bases, with 9 bases between. The sequence derives from a female donor in good health and CMV-seropositive. The V gene is TRBV14, the J gene TRBJ1-3; D unresolved. Input material: PBMCs. CDR3 DNA sequence: TGTGCCAGCAGCCAAGATCTGAGAGGCACCATATATTTT. This gives the protein CASSQDLRGTIYF.